This passage covers 27 T cell receptor beta chains from one sample sequenced in a study of blood T cell repertoires in COVID-19. Produced via immunoSEQ multiplex PCR; TCRdb's table is partial and in-frame only. The table lists more than 250,000 clones, 70% to 90% of them singletons. Source material: PBMCs or T cells enriched from blood (not recorded which). The receptors shown here come from a man aged 30 to 45 who had recovered from COVID-19.

This sequence joins TRBV11-3 and TRBJ2-1; D uncertain. Per germline, CDR1 SGHNT and CDR2 YENEEA. This CDR3 region has 14 residues. V was pared by 2 bases and J by 2 bases, with 7 bases between. The CDR3 sequence: CASSLSGPYNEQFF. CDR3 coding DNA: TGTGCCAGCAGCTTAAGTGGCCCCTACAATGAGCAGTTCTTC.

The chain combines TRBV6-2 or TRBV6-3 with TRBJ1-5, with 7 bases identical to TRBD1. This CDR3 is built from 16 residues. V was clipped by 0 bases and J by 5 bases; unmatched bases: 7. In germline, CDR1 is MNHEY, CDR2 SVGEGT. The CDR3 sequence is CASSYSSIGGDQPQHF. The DNA for the CDR3 is TGTGCCAGCAGTTACTCGTCAATAGGGGGCGATCAGCCCCAGCATTTT.

The chain has TRBV9 and TRBJ2-1; 7 nucleotides match TRBD2. The V segment lost 0 bases and the J segment 8 bases; nucleotides outside the gene matches: 11. CDR1 SGDLS and CDR2 YYNGEE come from the germline V gene. The CDR3 runs to 16 residues. CDR3: CASSVGPGQTSDEQFF. CDR3 sequence (DNA): TGTGCCAGCAGCGTAGGGCCGGGCCAAACTAGCGATGAGCAGTTCTTC. Looking up the rest from reference TRBV9 and TRBJ2-1 gives the full variable domain: DSGVTQTPKHLITATGQRVTLRCSPRSGDLSVYWYQQSLDQGLQFLIQYYNGEERAKGNILERFSAQQFPDLHSELNLSSLELGDSALYFCASSVGPGQTSDEQFFGPGTRLTVL.

The chain has TRBV25-1 and TRBJ2-3, with TRBD1 as a possible D gene (6 bases). Trimming left V 1 base short and J 2 bases short, with 19 bases between. Germline CDR1 and CDR2: MGHDK and SYGVNS. The length of the CDR3 is 18 residues. CDR3 DNA sequence: TGTGCCAGCAGTGAATCCAGGGGTGCGAAAAAGTTCACAGATACGCAGTATTTT. Protein sequence: CASSESRGAKKFTDTQYF.

The chain is built from TRBV13 and TRBJ1-2; TRBD1 is a possible D gene (6 bases). This CDR3 has 14 amino acids. In germline, CDR1 is PRHDT, CDR2 FYEKMQ (reference sequence). Trimming pared 7 bases from V and 7 bases from J, leaving 19 bases between. DNA for the CDR3: TGTGCCAGCACGGCAGGGGATGTCTACTCTGGCTACACCTTC. Translation: CASTAGDVYSGYTF. Together with reference TRBV13 and TRBJ1-2, the CDR3 gives the full variable domain: AAGVIQSPRHLIKEKRETATLKCYPIPRHDTVYWYQQGPGQDPQFLISFYEKMQSDKGSIPDRFSAQQFSDYHSELNMSSLELGDSALYFCASTAGDVYSGYTFGSGTRLTVV.

V and J are TRBV30 and TRBJ1-6, with D maybe TRBD1 (6 bases). Germline V gene lookup returns CDR1 GTSNPN and CDR2 SVGIG (reference sequence). This CDR3 spans 15 amino acids. The V gene lost 0 bases and the J gene lost 16 bases, with 22 bases spanning the gap. The CDR3 reads CAWSVPRAGALSLHF. CDR3 sequence (DNA): TGTGCCTGGAGTGTACCTCGGGCAGGGGCCCTTTCGCTCCACTTT.

The CDR3 DNA reads as TGTGCCAGCAGCCAAGAAAAGGGAACCGGGACAGGGGCTTCACCCCTCCACTTT. This codes for CASSQEKGTGTGASPLHF. The chain has TRBV4-2 and TRBJ1-6, with 10 nucleotides matching TRBD1. The V gene's germline CDR1 is LGHNA and CDR2 YNFKEQ. This CDR3 contains 18 residues. V was pared by 0 bases and J by 9 bases, with 11 bases of the junction left unmatched.

V and J are TRBV2 and TRBJ1-6; a possible D gene is TRBD1 (5 bases). The CDR3 runs 14 residues. CDR1 and CDR2 from the germline V gene are SNHLY and FYNNEI. Trimming took off 7 bases at V and 6 bases at J, with 13 bases between the two ends. Here the CDR3 DNA reads TGTGCCAGCAAAGTAGGACACTCTAATTCACCCCTCCACTTT. This encodes CASKVGHSNSPLHF.

The genes are TRBV19 and TRBJ2-4; the D gene is possibly TRBD1 (6 bases). The V gene's germline CDR1 is LNHDA and CDR2 SQIVND (reference sequence). Trimming removed 5 bases from V and 0 bases from J, with 11 bases in between. CDR3 length equals 15 residues. CDR3 protein: CASSSGQLAKNIQYF. CDR3 in DNA: TGTGCCAGTAGTTCCGGACAGTTAGCCAAAAACATTCAGTACTTC.

The chain couples TRBV12-3 or TRBV12-4 to TRBJ1-5; 7 bases are shared with TRBD1. The CDR3 consists of 13 residues. V trimming: 1 base; J trimming: 9 bases; junction bases outside the gene matches: 3. This CDR3 is CASSLGQGAPQHF. In DNA, the CDR3 is TGTGCCAGCAGTTTAGGACAGGGTGCGCCCCAGCATTTT.

The chain carries TRBV6-5 and TRBJ1-1; 7 nucleotides align to TRBD1. The V gene's germline CDR1 is MNHEY and CDR2 SVGAGI. This CDR3 contains 14 residues. The junction had 6 bases not matched to a gene; V was cut back by 7 bases and J by 1 base. In nucleotides, the CDR3 is TGTGCCAGCACGCGACAGGGAGAGAACACTGAAGCTTTCTTT. Translated: CASTRQGENTEAFF.

The chain employs TRBV5-1 and TRBJ2-3; 9 bases are shared with TRBD2. The CDR3 length is 14 residues. Germline lookup yields CDR1 SGHRS and CDR2 YFSETQ. V lost 9 bases and J lost 2; bases outside the gene matches: 7. CDR3: CATRGGGDTDTQYF. For the CDR3, the DNA is TGCGCCACCAGGGGCGGGGGGGACACAGATACGCAGTATTTT.

This chain uses TRBV19 with TRBJ2-2, with 15 bases aligning to TRBD2. V was clipped by 6 bases and J by 6 bases; unmatched bases: 11. Germline values: CDR1 LNHDA, CDR2 SQIVND (reference sequence). This CDR3 is built from 18 residues. The DNA of the CDR3 is TGTGCCAGTAGACCCCCGGGACTAGCGGGGGGAGTGTCCGGGGAGCTGTTTTTT. It yields the protein CASRPPGLAGGVSGELFF.

The chain uses TRBV21-1 and TRBJ1-2. TRBV21-1 is a documented pseudogene. This CDR3 has 15 residues. The CDR3 here is CASSKGLGGVYGYTF. DNA of the CDR3: TGTGCCAGCAGCAAAGGATTGGGAGGGGTCTATGGCTACACCTTC.

This sequence joins TRBV27 and TRBJ1-4; TRBD1 matches at 7 bases. The germline V gene has CDR1 MNHEY and CDR2 SMNVEV (reference sequence). V lost 5 bases to trimming and J lost 3 bases; unmatched junction nucleotides: 6. The CDR3 totals 15 residues. DNA of the CDR3: TGTGCCAGCAGTATGCGACAGGGCCCTAATGAAAAACTGTTTTTT. It encodes CASSMRQGPNEKLFF.

Concerning this clone itself: At the DNA level, this CDR3 is encoded by other sequences in the same sample as well. V usage is TRBV10-1 and J usage is TRBJ2-1, with 9 bases lining up with TRBD1. From germline, CDR1 is WNHNN and CDR2 SYGVQD (reference sequence). With 9 bases clipped from V and 7 bases from J, the junction kept 7 bases outside the gene matches. This CDR3 contains 13 residues. The CDR3 protein is CASSTGGRNEQFF. The CDR3, as DNA: TGCGCCAGTAGCACAGGGGGCAGGAATGAGCAGTTCTTC.

J is TRBJ1-1 and V is TRBV6-5, with 9 bases aligning to TRBD1. After removal of 4 bases from V and 1 base from J, the junction contained 4 bases not matched to a gene. The germline V gene has CDR1 MNHEY and CDR2 SVGAGI. The CDR3 contains 15 residues. CDR3 DNA: TGTGCCAGCAGTTCGACAGGGGGACCGAACACTGAAGCTTTCTTT. Protein product: CASSSTGGPNTEAFF.

V usage is TRBV2 and J usage is TRBJ2-1; 8 nucleotides agree with TRBD2. The V gene end was trimmed by 3 bases and the J gene end by 2 bases; junction bases not matched to a gene: 3. Germline CDR1 is SNHLY and CDR2 is FYNNEI. The CDR3 runs to 15 residues. The CDR3 DNA follows: TGTGCCAGCAGTGATTCGCGGGGGGCCTACAATGAGCAGTTCTTC. This gives the protein CASSDSRGAYNEQFF.

This clone was seen just once. The V and J genes are TRBV10-3 and TRBJ2-1; D not resolved. The germline gives CDR1 ENHRY, CDR2 SYGVKD. The CDR3 sequence is 15 residues long. The germline V and J ends were trimmed by 10 bases and 1 base, with 17 bases remaining between them. Here the CDR3 reads CATLPAAGSYNEQFF. CDR3 nucleotides: TGTGCCACCCTCCCGGCGGCTGGTTCCTACAATGAGCAGTTCTTC.

The rearrangement uses TRBV6-5 and TRBJ2-3; 9 nucleotides match TRBD2. The junction had 5 bases not matched to a gene; V was cut back by 4 bases and J by 0 bases. The CDR3 loop spans 16 amino acids. Germline CDR1 and CDR2: MNHEY and SVGAGI. CDR3 loop: CASSWGLAGSTDTQYF. The CDR3 DNA sequence: TGTGCCAGCAGTTGGGGACTAGCCGGTAGCACAGATACGCAGTATTTT.

This chain links TRBV29-1 with TRBJ2-7, with D possibly being TRBD1 (6 bases). V lost 4 bases to trimming and J lost 3 bases, with 16 bases between them. The CDR3 runs to 14 residues. Germline CDR1 is SQVTM and CDR2 is ANQGSEA. The CDR3 nucleotides are TGCAGCGTTGGTAGGGCAGGGGACCTCTACGAGCAGTACTTC. Amino acids: CSVGRAGDLYEQYF.

This clone was seen only once. The chain joins TRBV5-1 to TRBJ2-1, with 7 nucleotides matching TRBD2. The length of the CDR3 is 17 residues. V dropped 0 bases and J dropped 0; count of bases not matched to a gene: 6. CDR1 is SGHRS and CDR2 is YFSETQ in the germline V gene. The CDR3 region is CASSLGSGALSYNEQFF. DNA for the CDR3: TGCGCCAGCAGCTTGGGGAGCGGGGCACTCTCCTACAATGAGCAGTTCTTC.

The CDR3 sequence is CASSQGGGGNQPQHF. For the CDR3, the DNA is TGTGCCAGCAGCCAAGGCGGGGGAGGCAATCAGCCCCAGCATTTT. The chain employs TRBV3-1 (or the pseudogene TRBV3-2) and TRBJ1-5; perhaps TRBD1 as D (5 bases). Trimming left V 1 base short and J 2 bases short, with 9 bases between. This CDR3 contains 15 residues. Germline CDR1 reads LGHDT; CDR2 reads YNNKEL (reference sequence).

The chain couples TRBV3-1 (or the pseudogene TRBV3-2) to TRBJ1-4, with D unclear. CDR3 length equals 13 residues. CDR1 is LGHDT, CDR2 YNNKEL, per germline (reference sequence). Trimming left V 3 bases short and J 8 bases short, with 10 bases between. The CDR3 here is CASSHEVREKLFF. CDR3 coding DNA: TGTGCCAGCAGCCATGAGGTTCGCGAAAAACTGTTTTTT.

Details on this clone: Other DNA sequences in this specimen translate into the identical CDR3. The chain recombines TRBV18 with TRBJ1-3; unclear D gene. CDR1 is KGHSH and CDR2 is LQKENI in the germline V gene. The CDR3 covers 15 residues. V was trimmed by 3 bases and J by 0 bases, leaving 9 bases between them. For the CDR3, the DNA is TGTGCCAGCTCACCGGGTCGGAGCTCTGGAAACACCATATATTTT. Residues: CASSPGRSSGNTIYF.

The chain combines TRBV10-3 with TRBJ2-7; a weak D match, TRBD2 (6 bases). The CDR3 loop spans 14 amino acids. With 0 bases removed from V and 5 bases from J, the gap between germline ends came to 11 bases. Per the germline V gene, CDR1 is ENHRY and CDR2 is SYGVKD. The CDR3 is CAISESAGLHEQYF. The CDR3 region has the DNA TGTGCCATCAGTGAGTCGGCGGGGCTCCACGAGCAGTACTTC.

This clone was counted at least ten times. This chain connects TRBV6-4 to TRBJ2-2; D possibly corresponds to TRBD1 (5 bases). Germline V CDR1 and CDR2: MRHNA, SNTAGT. The V gene lost 0 bases and the J gene lost 6 bases, with 8 bases spanning the gap. The CDR3 spans 14 residues. CDR3 sequence: CASSDSSGSGELFF. CDR3 coding DNA: TGTGCCAGCAGTGACTCGTCAGGGTCCGGGGAGCTGTTTTTT.